The clone carrying this TCR beta chain has more than one count but fewer than ten. Its antigen remains unknown. Trimming stripped 6 bases from V and 5 bases from J, with 13 bases between. The CDR3 extends over 14 amino acids. Germline V CDR1 and CDR2: MDHEN, SYDVKM. The data originate from a study of metastatic and nonmetastatic thyroid tumors. Study information: Repertoires were compared across blood and tumor or nodule tissue from malignant and benign thyroid patients.

Study-wide results and caveats: It was reportedly found that TCR beta diversity was significantly higher in malignant thyroid tumors than in benign nodules, a difference seen in both blood and tumor samples.

Methods used by the authors: A papillary thyroid cancer distant-metastasis classifier was built from CDR3 differences across clinicopathological groups. TCRdb re-analyzed the PCR reads using MiXCR. The V and J calls follow TCRdb's processing rather than the paper's. The sample lists about 4,300 clones; around 34% were seen once. None of the patients had undergone any treatment ahead of thyroid surgery. This chain uses TRBV28 with TRBJ2-2; no definite D call. Input material: adjacent normal tissue. The TCR originated in a female donor with papillary thyroid cancer or a benign thyroid nodule (not recorded which). Some clones in this sample may be carry-over from other donors' samples. The CDR3 sequence is CASRYQARTGELFF. CDR3 nucleotide sequence: TGTGCCAGCAGATACCAAGCCCGGACCGGGGAGCTGTTTTTT. The entire variable domain, with the rest obtained from reference TRBV28 and TRBJ2-2, is as follows: DVKVTQSSRYLVKRTGEKVFLECVQDMDHENMFWYRQDPGLGLRLIYFSYDVKMKEKGDIPEGYSVSREKKERFSLILESASTNQTSMYLCASRYQARTGELFFGEGSRLTVL.